Below, one T cell receptor beta chain is given with its context. Its antigen is unidentified. UMI-labeled 5' RACE yielded the TRB cDNA libraries. TCRdb re-called the 5' RACE reads and gives one entry per CDR3 protein, without DNA. This sample lists approximately 41,000 distinct CDR3 sequences; its ten largest clones have around a tenth. The sample belongs to a study of CXCR3-negative and CXCR3-positive naive CD8 T cells. Study observations and caveats: Diversity was high in both naive subsets and much lower in memory cells. Memory cells showed distinct TRBV-TRBJ patterns, while the two naive subsets matched.

The CDR3 length is 14 residues. Germline V gene sequence: CDR1 SGHTA, CDR2 FQGTGA. The chain joins TRBV7-3 to TRBJ2-7; TCRdb lists TRBD2, though no DNA is available to test this call. The origin of this receptor is a human donor in good health. Some clones in this sample may be carry-over from other donors' samples. Sequencing was performed on memory CD8+ T cells from blood. CDR3 region: CASSIRDSSYEQYF.